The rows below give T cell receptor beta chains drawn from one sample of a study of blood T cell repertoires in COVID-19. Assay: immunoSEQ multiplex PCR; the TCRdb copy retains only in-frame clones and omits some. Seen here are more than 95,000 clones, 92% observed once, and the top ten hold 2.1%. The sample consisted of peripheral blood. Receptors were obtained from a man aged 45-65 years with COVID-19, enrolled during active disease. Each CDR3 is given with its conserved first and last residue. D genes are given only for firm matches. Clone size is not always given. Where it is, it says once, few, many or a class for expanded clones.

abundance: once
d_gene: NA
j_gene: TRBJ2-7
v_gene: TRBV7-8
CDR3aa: CASSLVRAREQYF
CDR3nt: TGTGCCAGCAGCTTGGTCAGGGCAAGAGAGCAGTACTTC

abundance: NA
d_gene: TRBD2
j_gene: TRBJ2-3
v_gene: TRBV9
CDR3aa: CASSVLAGASTDTQYF
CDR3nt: TGTGCCAGCAGCGTACTAGCGGGTGCTAGCACAGATACGCAGTATTTT

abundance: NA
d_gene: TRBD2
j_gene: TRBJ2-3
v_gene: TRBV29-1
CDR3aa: CSVLGLAVTDTQYF
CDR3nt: TGCAGCGTCCTCGGACTAGCGGTCACAGATACGCAGTATTTT

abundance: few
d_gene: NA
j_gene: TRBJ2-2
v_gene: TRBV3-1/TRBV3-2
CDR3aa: CASSQRDTGELFF
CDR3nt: TGTGCCAGCAGCCAGAGGGATACCGGGGAGCTGTTTTTT

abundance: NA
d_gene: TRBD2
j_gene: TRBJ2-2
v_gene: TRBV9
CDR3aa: CASSPLAGYTGELFF
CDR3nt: TGTGCCAGCAGCCCTTTAGCGGGATACACCGGGGAGCTGTTTTTT

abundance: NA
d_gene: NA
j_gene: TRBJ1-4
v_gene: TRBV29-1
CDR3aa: CSVWTENTLFF
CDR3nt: TGCAGCGTTTGGACAGAGAATACACTGTTTTTT

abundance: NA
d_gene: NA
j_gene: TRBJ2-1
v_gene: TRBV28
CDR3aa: CASSSGVSMDNEQFF
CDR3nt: TGTGCCAGCAGTTCTGGAGTCTCTATGGACAATGAGCAGTTCTTC

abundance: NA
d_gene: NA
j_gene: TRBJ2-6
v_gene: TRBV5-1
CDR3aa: CASSPTGASTGANVLTF
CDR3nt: TGCGCCAGCAGCCCGACAGGAGCCTCGACTGGGGCCAACGTCCTGACTTTC

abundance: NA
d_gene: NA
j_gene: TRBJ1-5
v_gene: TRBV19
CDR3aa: CASSYRVGNQPQHF
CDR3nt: TGTGCCAGTAGTTACAGGGTGGGAAATCAGCCCCAGCATTTT

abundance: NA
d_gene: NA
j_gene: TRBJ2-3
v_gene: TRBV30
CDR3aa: CAWSRAGGLADTQYF
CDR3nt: TGTGCCTGGAGTCGTGCAGGGGGGCTCGCAGATACGCAGTATTTT

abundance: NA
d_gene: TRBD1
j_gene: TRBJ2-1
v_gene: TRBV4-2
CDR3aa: CASSQAGQMKKRPYNEQFF
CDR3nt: TGTGCCAGCAGCCAAGCGGGACAGATGAAAAAGCGTCCCTACAATGAGCAGTTCTTC

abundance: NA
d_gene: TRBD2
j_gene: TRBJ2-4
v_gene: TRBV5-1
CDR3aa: CASSSAGAGVGKNIQYF
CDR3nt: TGCGCCAGCAGCTCCGCTGGAGCGGGAGTGGGCAAAAACATTCAGTACTTC

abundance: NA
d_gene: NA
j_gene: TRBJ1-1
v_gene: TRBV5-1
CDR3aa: CASSLTGGDWNEAFF
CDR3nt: TGCGCCAGCAGCTTGACTGGGGGGGACTGGAATGAAGCTTTCTTT

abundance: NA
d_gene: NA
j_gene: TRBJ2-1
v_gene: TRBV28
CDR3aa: CASKGTFYYNEQFF
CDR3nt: TGTGCCAGCAAGGGGACTTTCTATTACAATGAGCAGTTCTTC

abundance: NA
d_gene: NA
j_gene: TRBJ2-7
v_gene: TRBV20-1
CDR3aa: CSASAGYEQYF
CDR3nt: TGCAGTGCTAGTGCGGGGTACGAGCAGTACTTC

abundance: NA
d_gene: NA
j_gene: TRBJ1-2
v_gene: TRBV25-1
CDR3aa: CASSDFGQLYGYTF
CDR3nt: TGTGCCAGCAGTGATTTTGGACAGCTCTATGGCTACACCTTC

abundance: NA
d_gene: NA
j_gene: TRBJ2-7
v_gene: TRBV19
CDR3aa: CASSISRGRSYEQYF
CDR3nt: TGTGCCAGTAGTATAAGTCGCGGAAGATCCTACGAGCAGTACTTC

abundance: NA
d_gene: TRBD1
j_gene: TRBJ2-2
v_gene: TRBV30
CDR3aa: CAWSVARTGFTGELFF
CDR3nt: TGTGCCTGGAGTGTAGCTAGGACAGGGTTTACCGGGGAGCTGTTTTTT

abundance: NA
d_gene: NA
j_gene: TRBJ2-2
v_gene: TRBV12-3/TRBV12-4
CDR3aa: CASSLASPGELFF
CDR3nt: TGTGCCAGCAGTTTAGCGAGCCCCGGGGAGCTGTTTTTT

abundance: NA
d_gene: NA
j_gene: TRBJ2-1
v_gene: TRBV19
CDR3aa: CASSIQGLTNEQFF
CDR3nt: TGTGCCAGTAGTATACAAGGACTGACCAATGAGCAGTTCTTC

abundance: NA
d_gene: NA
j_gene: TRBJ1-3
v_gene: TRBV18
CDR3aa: CASSAGGGNTIYF
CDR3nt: TGTGCCAGCTCAGCCGGAGGTGGAAACACCATATATTTT

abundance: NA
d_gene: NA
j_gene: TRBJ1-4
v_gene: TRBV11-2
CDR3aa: CASSPQGTNEKLFF
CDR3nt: TGTGCCAGCAGCCCTCAGGGTACTAATGAAAAACTGTTTTTT

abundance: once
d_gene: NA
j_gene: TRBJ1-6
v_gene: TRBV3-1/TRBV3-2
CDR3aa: CASKEGGYLSPLHF
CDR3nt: TGTGCCAGCAAAGAAGGCGGGTACTTATCACCCCTCCACTTT

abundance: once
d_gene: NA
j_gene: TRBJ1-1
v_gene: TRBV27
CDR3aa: CASSLVPGFSEAFF
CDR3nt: TGTGCCAGCAGTTTGGTGCCCGGGTTCTCTGAAGCTTTCTTT

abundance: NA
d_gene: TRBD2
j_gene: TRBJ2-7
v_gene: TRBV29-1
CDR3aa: CSVGASGSLGEQYF
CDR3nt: TGCAGCGTTGGGGCTAGCGGGAGTCTCGGCGAGCAGTACTTC

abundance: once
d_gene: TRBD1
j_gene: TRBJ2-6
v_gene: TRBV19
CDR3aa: CASSRDSLSGANVLTF
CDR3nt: TGTGCCAGTTCCCGGGACAGCCTCTCTGGGGCCAACGTCCTGACTTTC

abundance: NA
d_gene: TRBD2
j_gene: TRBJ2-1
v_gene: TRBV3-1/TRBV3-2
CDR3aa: CASSQPRTSGLYNEQFF
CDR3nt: TGTGCCAGCAGCCAACCAAGGACTAGCGGACTTTACAATGAGCAGTTCTTC

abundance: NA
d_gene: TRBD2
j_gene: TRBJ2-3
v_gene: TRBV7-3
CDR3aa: CASRVGLAGFTDTQYF
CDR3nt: TGTGCCAGCAGAGTGGGACTAGCGGGATTCACAGATACGCAGTATTTT

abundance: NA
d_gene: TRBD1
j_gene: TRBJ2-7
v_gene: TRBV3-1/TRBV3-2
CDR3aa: CASSLWTGSSYEQYF
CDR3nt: TGTGCCAGCAGCCTATGGACAGGGAGCTCCTACGAGCAGTACTTC

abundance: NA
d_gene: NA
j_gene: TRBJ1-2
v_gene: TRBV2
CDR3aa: CASSGQLYGYTF
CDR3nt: TGTGCCAGCAGCGGACAGTTATATGGCTACACCTTC

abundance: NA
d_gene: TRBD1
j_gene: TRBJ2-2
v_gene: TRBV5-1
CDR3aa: CASSPRQGAPGELFF
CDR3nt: TGCGCCAGCAGCCCTAGACAGGGGGCGCCCGGGGAGCTGTTTTTT

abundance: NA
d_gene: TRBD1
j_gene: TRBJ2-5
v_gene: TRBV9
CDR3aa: CASSPDRGTQETQYF
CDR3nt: TGTGCCAGCAGCCCGGACAGGGGGACACAAGAGACCCAGTACTTC

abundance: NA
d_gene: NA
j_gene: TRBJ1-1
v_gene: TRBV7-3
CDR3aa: CASSLKQTTEAFF
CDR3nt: TGTGCCAGCAGCTTAAAACAGACCACTGAAGCTTTCTTT

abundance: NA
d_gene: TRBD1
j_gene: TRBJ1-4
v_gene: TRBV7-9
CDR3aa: CASRGQGVEKLFF
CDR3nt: TGTGCCAGCAGGGGACAGGGAGTTGAAAAACTGTTTTTT

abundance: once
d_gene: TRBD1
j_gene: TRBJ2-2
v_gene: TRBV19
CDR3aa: CASSIRGLDTGELFF
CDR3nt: TGTGCCAGTAGTATAAGGGGGCTCGACACCGGGGAGCTGTTTTTT

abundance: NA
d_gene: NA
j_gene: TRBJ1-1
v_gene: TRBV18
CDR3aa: CASSPGEDTEAFF
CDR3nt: TGTGCCAGCTCACCCGGGGAGGACACTGAAGCTTTCTTT

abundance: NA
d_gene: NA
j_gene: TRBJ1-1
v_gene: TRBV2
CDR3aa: CATLNTEAFF
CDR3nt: TGTGCCACGTTGAACACTGAAGCTTTCTTT

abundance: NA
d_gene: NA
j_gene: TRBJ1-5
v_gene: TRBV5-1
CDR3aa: CASSLEPGGDQPQHF
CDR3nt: TGCGCCAGCAGCTTGGAACCGGGGGGCGATCAGCCCCAGCATTTT

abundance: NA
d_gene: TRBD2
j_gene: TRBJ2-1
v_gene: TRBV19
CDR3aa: CASSGRESGTSYNEQFF
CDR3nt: TGTGCCAGTAGTGGGCGGGAGAGTGGTACCTCCTACAATGAGCAGTTCTTC

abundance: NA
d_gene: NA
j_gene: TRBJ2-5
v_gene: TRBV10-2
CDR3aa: CASSELFSPGQETQYF
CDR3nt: TGCGCCAGCAGTGAGCTCTTCAGTCCTGGGCAGGAGACCCAGTACTTC

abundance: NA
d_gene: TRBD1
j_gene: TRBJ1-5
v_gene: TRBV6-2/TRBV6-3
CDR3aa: CASSSAGQGLGQPQHF
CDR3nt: TGTGCCAGCAGTTCCGCGGGACAGGGCCTAGGACAGCCCCAGCATTTT

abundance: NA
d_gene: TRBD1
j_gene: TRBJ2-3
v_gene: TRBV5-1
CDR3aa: CASSRTGTASTDTQYF
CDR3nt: TGCGCCAGCAGCCGAACCGGGACAGCTAGCACAGATACGCAGTATTTT

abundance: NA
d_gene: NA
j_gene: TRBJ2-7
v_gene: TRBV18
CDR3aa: CASSGAEEQYF
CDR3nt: TGTGCCAGCTCAGGGGCGGAAGAGCAGTACTTC

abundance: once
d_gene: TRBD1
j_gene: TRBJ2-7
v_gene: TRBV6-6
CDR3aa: CASSTRQGKAPNEQYF
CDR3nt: TGTGCCAGCAGTACCCGACAGGGAAAAGCTCCCAACGAGCAGTACTTC

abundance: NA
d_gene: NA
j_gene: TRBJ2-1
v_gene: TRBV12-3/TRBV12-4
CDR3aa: CASSRTALEQFF
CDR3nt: TGTGCCAGCAGTCGGACTGCCCTCGAGCAGTTCTTC

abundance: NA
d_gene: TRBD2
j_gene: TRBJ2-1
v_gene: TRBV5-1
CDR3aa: CASSTGTSDSNEQFF
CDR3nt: TGCGCCAGCAGCACCGGGACTAGCGACTCCAATGAGCAGTTCTTC

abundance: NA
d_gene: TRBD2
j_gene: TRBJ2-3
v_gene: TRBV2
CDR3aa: CASRLRTSRDTTDTQYF
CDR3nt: TGTGCCAGCAGGTTACGGACTAGCCGGGACACGACAGATACGCAGTATTTT

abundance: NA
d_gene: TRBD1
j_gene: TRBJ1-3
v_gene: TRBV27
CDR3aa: CASSYGQGPGNTIYF
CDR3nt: TGTGCCAGCAGTTACGGACAGGGGCCTGGAAACACCATATATTTT

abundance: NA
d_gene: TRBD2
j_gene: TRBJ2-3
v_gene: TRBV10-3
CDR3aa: CAISESIAGAGDTQYF
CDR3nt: TGTGCCATCAGTGAGTCGATAGCGGGAGCCGGAGATACGCAGTATTTT

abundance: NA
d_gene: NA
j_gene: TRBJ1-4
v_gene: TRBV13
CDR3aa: CASSFRQGDEKLFF
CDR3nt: TGTGCCAGCAGCTTTAGGCAGGGCGATGAAAAACTGTTTTTT

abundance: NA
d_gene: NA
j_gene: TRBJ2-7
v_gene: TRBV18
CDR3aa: CASSPPGGSYEQYF
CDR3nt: TGTGCCAGCTCACCACCCGGGGGCTCCTACGAGCAGTACTTC

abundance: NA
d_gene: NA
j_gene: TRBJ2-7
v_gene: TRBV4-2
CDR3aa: CASSQEKLSYEQYF
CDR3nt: TGTGCCAGCAGCCAAGAAAAGCTTTCTTACGAGCAGTACTTC

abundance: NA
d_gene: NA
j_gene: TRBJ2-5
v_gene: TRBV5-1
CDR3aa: CASSPEGQETQYF
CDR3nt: TGCGCCAGCAGCCCAGAGGGCCAAGAGACCCAGTACTTC

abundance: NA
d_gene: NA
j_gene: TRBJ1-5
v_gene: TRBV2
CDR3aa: CASSGEGVGSNQPQHF
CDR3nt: TGTGCCAGCAGTGGAGAAGGTGTCGGGAGCAATCAGCCCCAGCATTTT

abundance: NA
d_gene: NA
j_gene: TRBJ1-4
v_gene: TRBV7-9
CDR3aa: CASSGGVNEKLFF
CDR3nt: TGTGCCAGCAGCGGCGGGGTTAATGAAAAACTGTTTTTT

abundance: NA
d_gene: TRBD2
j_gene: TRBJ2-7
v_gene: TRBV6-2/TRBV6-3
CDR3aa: CASRPPPGLPGGEQYF
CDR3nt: TGTGCCAGCAGGCCTCCTCCGGGACTACCGGGTGGGGAGCAGTACTTC

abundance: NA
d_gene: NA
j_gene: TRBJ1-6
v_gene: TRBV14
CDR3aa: CASSRLGGLSPLHF
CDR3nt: TGTGCCAGCAGCCGATTAGGAGGACTTTCACCCCTCCACTTT